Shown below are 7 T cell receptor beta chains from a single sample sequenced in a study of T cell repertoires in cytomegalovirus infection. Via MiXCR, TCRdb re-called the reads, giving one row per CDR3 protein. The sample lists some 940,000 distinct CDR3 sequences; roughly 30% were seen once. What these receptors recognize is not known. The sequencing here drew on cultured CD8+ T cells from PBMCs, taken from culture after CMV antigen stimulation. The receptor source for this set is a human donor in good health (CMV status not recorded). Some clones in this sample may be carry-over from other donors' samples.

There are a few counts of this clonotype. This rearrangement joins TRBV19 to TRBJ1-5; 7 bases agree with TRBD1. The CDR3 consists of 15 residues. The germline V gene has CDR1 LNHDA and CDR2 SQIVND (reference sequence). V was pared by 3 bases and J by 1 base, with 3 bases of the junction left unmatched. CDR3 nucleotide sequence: TGTGCCAGTAGTATCGTACAGGGGAGCAATCAGCCCCAGCATTTT. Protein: CASSIVQGSNQPQHF.

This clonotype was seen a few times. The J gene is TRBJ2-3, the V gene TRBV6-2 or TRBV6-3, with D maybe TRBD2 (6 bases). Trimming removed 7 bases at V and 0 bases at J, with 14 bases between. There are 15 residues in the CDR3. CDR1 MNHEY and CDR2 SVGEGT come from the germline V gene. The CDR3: CASTMEGLSTDTQYF. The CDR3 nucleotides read TGTGCCAGCACCATGGAGGGCCTAAGCACAGATACGCAGTATTTT.

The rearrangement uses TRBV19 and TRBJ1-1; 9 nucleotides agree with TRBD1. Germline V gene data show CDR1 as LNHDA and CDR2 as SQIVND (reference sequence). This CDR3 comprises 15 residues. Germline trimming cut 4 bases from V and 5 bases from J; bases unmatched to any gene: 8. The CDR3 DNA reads TGTGCCAGTAGTAATCCCGGGACAGGGAGGACTGAAGCTTTCTTT. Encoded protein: CASSNPGTGRTEAFF.

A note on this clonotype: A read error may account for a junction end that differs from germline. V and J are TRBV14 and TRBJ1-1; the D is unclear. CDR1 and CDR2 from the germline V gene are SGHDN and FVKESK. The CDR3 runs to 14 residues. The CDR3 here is CVSSQAPAGTEAFF. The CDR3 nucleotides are TGTGTCAGCAGCCAAGCACCGGCAGGAACTGAAGCTTTCTTT.

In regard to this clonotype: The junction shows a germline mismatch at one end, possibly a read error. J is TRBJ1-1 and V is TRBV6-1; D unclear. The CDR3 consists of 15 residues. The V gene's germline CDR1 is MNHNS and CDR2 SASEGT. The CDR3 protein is CASSEDIGLNTESFF. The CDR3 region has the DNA TGTGCCAGCAGTGAAGATATAGGTTTGAACACTGAATCTTTCTTT.

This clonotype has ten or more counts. CDR3 loop: CASSLSENTGELFF. The CDR3 DNA reads as TGTGCCAGCAGCTTGAGTGAGAACACCGGGGAGCTGTTTTTT. The rearrangement joins TRBV7-6 to TRBJ2-2; D remains ambiguous. The germline V gene encodes CDR1 SGHVS and CDR2 FNYEAQ. Trimming removed 3 bases at V and 1 base at J, with 6 bases between. CDR3 length equals 14 residues.

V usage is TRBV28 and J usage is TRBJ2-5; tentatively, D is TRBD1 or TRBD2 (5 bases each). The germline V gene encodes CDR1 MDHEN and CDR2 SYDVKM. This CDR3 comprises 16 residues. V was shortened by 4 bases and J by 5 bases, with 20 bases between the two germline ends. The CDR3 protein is CASSWVMGTPRETQYF. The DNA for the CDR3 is TGTGCCAGCAGTTGGGTTATGGGGACCCCTAGGGAGACCCAGTACTTC. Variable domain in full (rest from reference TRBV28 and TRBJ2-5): DVKVTQSSRYLVKRTGEKVFLECVQDMDHENMFWYRQDPGLGLRLIYFSYDVKMKEKGDIPEGYSVSREKKERFSLILESASTNQTSMYLCASSWVMGTPRETQYFGPGTRLLVL.